A single sample is the source of the 21 T cell receptor beta chains below, sequenced in a study of cytomegalovirus exposure and HLA in healthy donors. Assay used: immunoSEQ multiplex PCR; TCRdb lists only in-frame clones, some missing. The table records about 150,000 clones, approximately 90% of them present only once. Sequenced input: PBMCs. Source of these receptors: a man aged 18 to 30 in good health and CMV-seronegative.

V is TRBV2 and J is TRBJ2-7; D possibly corresponds to TRBD1 (6 bases). Germline-derived CDR1 and CDR2 are SNHLY and FYNNEI. The CDR3 is 12 amino acids. Trimming left V 5 bases short and J 3 bases short, with 8 bases between. The CDR3 nucleotides are TGTGCCAGCAGTTCGGACAGCTACGAGCAGTACGTC. Its translation: CASSSDSYEQYV.

The J gene is TRBJ2-3, the V gene TRBV6-1, with TRBD2 matching 10 bases. The CDR3 is made up of 15 amino acids. In germline, CDR1 is MNHNS, CDR2 SASEGT. The V segment lost 3 bases and the J segment 1 base; nucleotides outside the gene matches: 1. The CDR3 DNA sequence: TGTGCCAGCAGTGATAGCGGGGGGCGCACAGATACGCAGTATTTT. Its protein product is CASSDSGGRTDTQYF.

The V gene is TRBV5-1, the J gene TRBJ2-1; the D gene is possibly TRBD2 (5 bases). The germline gives CDR1 SGHRS, CDR2 YFSETQ. Trimming removed 0 bases from V and 7 bases from J, with 5 bases in between. The CDR3 consists of 12 residues. The CDR3 sequence: CASSLAGNEQFF. The CDR3 region has the DNA TGCGCCAGCAGCTTGGCGGGGAATGAGCAGTTCTTC.

The chain uses TRBV10-3 and TRBJ2-2; D is perhaps TRBD2 (6 bases). The CDR3 is made up of 16 amino acids. V was cut by 6 bases and J by 1 base, with 15 bases left in between. Germline V gene lookup returns CDR1 ENHRY and CDR2 SYGVKD. The CDR3 DNA reads as TGTGCCATCAGGGACCCCGTAGCGGAGAACACCGGGGAGCTGTTTTTT. This translates into CAIRDPVAENTGELFF.

The chain combines TRBV10-3 with TRBJ2-6; D unresolved. Trimming removed 3 bases at V and 0 bases at J, with 15 bases between. Germline values: CDR1 ENHRY, CDR2 SYGVKD. The CDR3 length is 18 residues. Here the CDR3 DNA reads TGTGCCATCAGTGACCCCCGCCAGAACAGCTCTGGGGCCAACGTCCTGACTTTC. Translated: CAISDPRQNSSGANVLTF.

The chain carries TRBV28 and TRBJ2-3, with D maybe TRBD2 (6 bases). The CDR3 is 14 amino acids. V shed 2 bases and J shed 8 bases, with 14 bases lying between them. In germline, CDR1 is MDHEN, CDR2 SYDVKM. The CDR3 coding sequence is TGTGCCAGCAGTTTAGGAGGGCCCCGAGGTACGCAGTATTTT. Translated: CASSLGGPRGTQYF.

The rearrangement links TRBV10-1 to TRBJ2-4; D unclear. V shed 3 bases and J shed 0 bases, with 9 bases lying between them. Germline CDR1 reads WNHNN; CDR2 reads SYGVQD (reference sequence). The CDR3 has 15 residues. CDR3 in amino acids: CASSDSKIAKNIQYF. Here the CDR3 DNA reads TGCGCCAGCAGTGATAGTAAGATAGCCAAAAACATTCAGTACTTC.

V usage is TRBV28 and J usage is TRBJ2-1; 8 nucleotides line up with TRBD2. CDR1 is MDHEN, CDR2 SYDVKM, per germline. V lost 8 bases and J lost 2; bases outside the gene matches: 11. CDR3 size: 16 residues. The CDR3 DNA follows: TGTGCCAGCCAGGGGTCGGAAGCGGGGGCCTACAATGAGCAGTTCTTC. This translates into CASQGSEAGAYNEQFF. The whole variable domain, filled in from reference TRBV28 and TRBJ2-1, reads DVKVTQSSRYLVKRTGEKVFLECVQDMDHENMFWYRQDPGLGLRLIYFSYDVKMKEKGDIPEGYSVSREKKERFSLILESASTNQTSMYLCASQGSEAGAYNEQFFGPGTRLTVL.

J is TRBJ2-7 and V is TRBV28; the D gene is possibly TRBD1 (6 bases). Germline lookup yields CDR1 MDHEN and CDR2 SYDVKM. Trimming removed 6 bases from V and 1 base from J, with 16 bases in between. The CDR3 is made up of 15 amino acids. CDR3 coding DNA: TGTGCCAGCAGATCAGGGGACATTATATCCTACGAGCAGTACTTC. Its protein product is CASRSGDIISYEQYF.

The gene calls are TRBV29-1 and TRBJ1-2; D is unresolved. The CDR3 length is 16 residues. CDR1 SQVTM and CDR2 ANQGSEA come from the germline V gene. Trimming removed 5 bases at V and 0 bases at J, with 19 bases between. CDR3 sequence (DNA): TGCAGCGTTCTGGGAGCGGCAGCCCCGACTAACTATGGCTACACCTTC. It specifies CSVLGAAAPTNYGYTF.

V and J are TRBV28 and TRBJ2-4; the match to TRBD1 covers 12 bases. The CDR3 is made up of 15 amino acids. Germline CDR1 is MDHEN and CDR2 is SYDVKM. Trimming cost V 6 bases and J 6 bases; bases outside gene matches: 6. The DNA for the CDR3 is TGTGCCAGCAGGTGGGACAGGGGGCTGGGAAACATTCAGTACTTC. Residues: CASRWDRGLGNIQYF.

As to this clone: At one end, the junction sequence differs from germline, possibly due to a read error. This chain joins TRBV7-7 and TRBJ2-5, with 10 bases lining up with TRBD1. The length of the CDR3 is 16 residues. The V gene's germline CDR1 is SSHAT and CDR2 FNYEAQ (reference sequence). The CDR3 loop reads CASSVGGTGVKETQYF. The CDR3 nucleotides read TGTGCTAGCAGTGTAGGAGGGACAGGGGTTAAAGAGACCCAGTACTTC. Full variable domain (missing parts from reference TRBV7-7 and TRBJ2-5): GAGVSQSPRYKVTKRGQDVTLRCDPISSHATLYWYQQALGQGPEFLTYFNYEAQPDKSGLPSDRFSAERPEGSISTLTIQRTEQRDSAMYRCASSVGGTGVKETQYFGPGTRLLVL.

The chain recombines TRBV11-2 with TRBJ2-1, with 7 positions matching TRBD1. The CDR3 has 18 amino acids. With V trimmed by 4 bases and J by 1 base, 13 bases remained unmatched. CDR1 SGHAT and CDR2 FQNNGV come from the germline V gene. The CDR3 here is CASSSFSDRSISYNEQFF. As DNA, the CDR3 is TGTGCCAGCAGCTCGTTTTCGGACAGGTCGATATCCTACAATGAGCAGTTCTTC. Based on the CDR3 plus reference TRBV11-2 and TRBJ2-1, the full variable domain is EAGVAQSPRYKIIEKRQSVAFWCNPISGHATLYWYQQILGQGPKLLIQFQNNGVVDDSQLPKDRFSAERLKGVDSTLKIQPAKLEDSAVYLCASSSFSDRSISYNEQFFGPGTRLTVL.

The gene calls are TRBV5-4 and TRBJ1-1, with D tentatively TRBD1 (6 bases). The CDR3 runs 13 residues. V was cut by 4 bases and J by 12 bases, with 19 bases left in between. Germline V lookup: CDR1 SGHNT, CDR2 YYREEE (reference sequence). CDR3 bases: TGTGCCAGCAGCCCACAGGGAGGGCGTGAGACTTTCTTT. This sequence encodes CASSPQGGRETFF.

This clone showed up just once. The rearrangement joins TRBV5-1 to TRBJ2-2; 8 nucleotides line up with TRBD1. CDR1 and CDR2 from the germline V gene are SGHRS and YFSETQ. This CDR3 is built from 15 residues. The V gene end was trimmed by 4 bases and the J gene end by 3 bases; junction bases not matched to a gene: 5. The CDR3 here is CASSIDRGHTGELFF. DNA of the CDR3: TGCGCCAGCAGCATAGACAGGGGACACACCGGGGAGCTGTTTTTT.

J is TRBJ1-5 and V is TRBV19, with D tentatively TRBD1 (6 bases). This CDR3 is built from 15 residues. V was clipped by 4 bases and J by 0 bases, with 10 bases between them. Germline CDR1 LNHDA, CDR2 SQIVND (reference sequence). CDR3 sequence reads: CASSTGAYSNQPQHF. Written as DNA, the CDR3 is TGTGCCAGTAGTACAGGGGCGTATAGCAATCAGCCCCAGCATTTT.

The chain uses TRBV28 and TRBJ1-5; 10 bases line up with TRBD1. Germline loops: CDR1 MDHEN, CDR2 SYDVKM. The CDR3 has 13 residues. V shed 10 bases and J 5 bases; nucleotides not matched to a gene: 5. CDR3 sequence reads: CATGTGVYQPQHF. The DNA of the CDR3 is TGTGCCACCGGGACAGGGGTTTATCAGCCCCAGCATTTT. The full variable domain, rest sourced from reference TRBV28 and TRBJ1-5, is DVKVTQSSRYLVKRTGEKVFLECVQDMDHENMFWYRQDPGLGLRLIYFSYDVKMKEKGDIPEGYSVSREKKERFSLILESASTNQTSMYLCATGTGVYQPQHFGDGTRLSIL.

This clone was detected only once. The chain couples TRBV2 to TRBJ1-1; D perhaps matches TRBD1 (6 bases). Germline V gives CDR1 SNHLY, CDR2 FYNNEI. The V gene lost 7 bases and the J gene lost 8 bases, with 11 bases spanning the gap. This CDR3 has 11 amino acids. CDR3 amino acids: CASNLDREAFF. The DNA for the CDR3 is TGTGCCAGCAACCTTGACAGGGAAGCTTTCTTT.

CDR3 DNA sequence: TGTGCCAGCAGGTCCGGACAGGGGGGTGGGACCCTCCACTTT. It yields the protein CASRSGQGGGTLHF. The chain is built from TRBV6-5 and TRBJ1-6; 10 bases align to TRBD1. This CDR3 has 14 amino acids. Per germline, CDR1 MNHEY and CDR2 SVGAGI. With 6 bases clipped from V and 14 bases from J, the junction kept 10 bases outside the gene matches.

The chain uses TRBV5-4 and TRBJ1-5; no clear D gene. Germline CDR1 SGHNT, CDR2 YYREEE (reference sequence). CDR3 size: 12 residues. Trimming shortened V by 3 bases and J by 4 bases, and 5 bases separated the two germline ends. The CDR3 DNA is TGTGCCAGCAGCTCGGGAAATCAGCCCCAGCATTTT. This sequence encodes CASSSGNQPQHF.

This chain joins TRBV6-5 and TRBJ2-2, with 7 positions matching TRBD1. CDR1 is MNHEY and CDR2 is SVGAGI in the germline V gene. J was trimmed by 6 bases and V by 5 bases; bases with no gene match: 9. The CDR3 extends over 15 amino acids. CDR3 region: CASSLQGMDAGELFF. In DNA, the CDR3 is TGTGCCAGCAGTCTACAGGGGATGGACGCCGGGGAGCTGTTTTTT.